This T cell receptor beta chain was profiled in a study of identifying expanded T cells in peripheral blood. General observations from the study: Roughly 1.2 clones differed between technical replicates, versus around 16 and 19 over time. Variance in clone template counts between roughly two-week samples significantly increased with total template count across all healthy donors.

Trimming shortened V by 3 bases and J by 7 bases, and 16 bases separated the two germline ends. CDR1 and CDR2 from the germline V gene are GTSNPN and SVGIG (reference sequence). The CDR3 totals 13 residues. Healthy donors had no documented immune events, such as infections, while sampled. Assay: immunoSEQ multiplex PCR; the TCRdb copy retains only in-frame clones and omits some. Seen here are around 120,000 clones, more than 80% observed once, and the top ten hold 3.3%. Regarding this clone: The target antigen is unknown.

The rearrangement joins TRBV30 to TRBJ2-7, with unresolved D. Sequencing used blood. The TCR originated in a person aged 18-70 years in good health. CDR3 nucleotide sequence: TGTGCCTGGAGGGAGAACAGCCTAGGTGAGCAGTACTTC. Translating gives CAWRENSLGEQYF.